This T cell receptor (beta chain) was captured by sequencing in a study of T cells in Graves' hyperthyroidism and ophthalmopathy. Disease duration under 2 months; hyperthyroidism patients were aged 18 to 65. The V gene's germline CDR1 is MDHEN and CDR2 SYDVKM. Trimming removed 6 bases at V and 7 bases at J, with 15 bases between. The CDR3 sequence is 13 residues long. It was RNA transcripts that yielded the amplified TCR beta CDR3 regions. The TCR CDR3 first-round RT-PCR relied on the HTBI primer set. Via MiXCR, TCRdb re-called the multiplex PCR reads, giving one row per CDR3 protein. Here the sample spans some 270,000 distinct CDR3 sequences, around 13% being singletons.

The specimen sequenced was blood. The V call is TRBV28, the J call TRBJ1-1; D remains ambiguous. The source of this sequence is a woman in her thirties or forties with Graves' hyperthyroidism. CDR3 nucleotide sequence: TGTGCCAGCAGCAACGTCGGGTCGGGTGAAGCTTTCTTT. Its protein product is CASSNVGSGEAFF.